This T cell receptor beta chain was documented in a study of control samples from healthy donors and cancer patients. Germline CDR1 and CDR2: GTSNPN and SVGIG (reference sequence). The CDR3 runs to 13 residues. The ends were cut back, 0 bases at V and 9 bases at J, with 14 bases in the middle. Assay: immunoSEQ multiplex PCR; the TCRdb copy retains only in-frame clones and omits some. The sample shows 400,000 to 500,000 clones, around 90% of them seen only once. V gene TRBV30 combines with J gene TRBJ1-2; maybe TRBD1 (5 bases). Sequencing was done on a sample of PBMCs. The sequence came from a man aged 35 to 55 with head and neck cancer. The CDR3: CAWSVGQGQSYTF. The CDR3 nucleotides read TGTGCCTGGAGTGTCGGGCAGGGTCAAAGCTACACCTTC. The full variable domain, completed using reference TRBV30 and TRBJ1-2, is SQTIHQWPATLVQPVGSPLSLECTVEGTSNPNLYWYRQAAGRGLQLLFYSVGIGQISSEVPQNLSASRPQDRQFILSSKKLLLSDSGFYLCAWSVGQGQSYTFGSGTRLTVV.